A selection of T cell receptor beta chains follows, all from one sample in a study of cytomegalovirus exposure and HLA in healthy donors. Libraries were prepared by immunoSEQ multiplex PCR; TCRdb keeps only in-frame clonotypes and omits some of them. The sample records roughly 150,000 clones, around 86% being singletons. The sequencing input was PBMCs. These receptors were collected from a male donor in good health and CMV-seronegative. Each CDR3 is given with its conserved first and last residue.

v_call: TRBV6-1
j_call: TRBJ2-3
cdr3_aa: CASNPSGADTQYF

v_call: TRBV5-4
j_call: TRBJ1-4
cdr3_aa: CASSLGGGDSEKLFF

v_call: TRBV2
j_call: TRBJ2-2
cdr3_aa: CASYIPGLAFNPNTGELFF

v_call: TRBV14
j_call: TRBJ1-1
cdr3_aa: CASSLPRGRNTEAFF

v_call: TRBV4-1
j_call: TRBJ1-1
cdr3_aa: CASSQEVRDFEAFF

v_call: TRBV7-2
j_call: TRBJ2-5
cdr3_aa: CASSFSEAGGRETQYF

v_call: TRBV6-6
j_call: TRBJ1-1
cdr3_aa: CASSTNQGLDTEAFF

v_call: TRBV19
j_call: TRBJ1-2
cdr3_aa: CASRLTAGGDRGYGYTF

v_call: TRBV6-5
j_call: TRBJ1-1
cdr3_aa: CASSFRTARRNTEAFF

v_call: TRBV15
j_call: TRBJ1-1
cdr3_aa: CATSRDLRGLAEAFF

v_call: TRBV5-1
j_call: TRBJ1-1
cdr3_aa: CASRRDRNTEAFF

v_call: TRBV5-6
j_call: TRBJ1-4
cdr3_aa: CASSGTGNEKLFF

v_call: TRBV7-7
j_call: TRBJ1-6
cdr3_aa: CASSENRGSPLHF

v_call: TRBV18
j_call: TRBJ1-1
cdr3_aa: CASSQINTEAFF

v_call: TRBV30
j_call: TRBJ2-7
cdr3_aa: CAWSPRDFSYEQYF

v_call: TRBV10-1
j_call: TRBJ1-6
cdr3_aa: CASSESGSSPLHF

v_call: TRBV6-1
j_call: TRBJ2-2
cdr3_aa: CASSVRQGRTGELFF

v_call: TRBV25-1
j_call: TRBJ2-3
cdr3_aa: CASSALPLGQGDTDTQYF

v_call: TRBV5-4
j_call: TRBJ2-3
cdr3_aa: CASSPEQESTDTQYF

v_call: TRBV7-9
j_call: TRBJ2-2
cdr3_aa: CASRIYGKDRQNTGELFF

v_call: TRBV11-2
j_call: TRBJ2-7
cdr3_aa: CASSLPAGEQYF

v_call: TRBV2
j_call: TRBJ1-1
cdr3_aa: CASSPTGRNTEAFF

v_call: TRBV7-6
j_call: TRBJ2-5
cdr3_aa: CASSVPGLQETQYF

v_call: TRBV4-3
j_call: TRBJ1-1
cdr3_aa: CASSQDSGNTEAFF

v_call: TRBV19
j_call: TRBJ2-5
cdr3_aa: CASSRARQETQYF

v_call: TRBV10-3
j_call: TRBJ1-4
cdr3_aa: CAISSDRGTNEKLFF

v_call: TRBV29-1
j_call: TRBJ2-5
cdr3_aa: CSVVIVARETQYF

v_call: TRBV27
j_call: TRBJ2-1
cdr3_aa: CASSLRASGGYSYNEQFF

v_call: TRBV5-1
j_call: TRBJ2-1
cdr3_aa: CASSFTSGGAYEQFF

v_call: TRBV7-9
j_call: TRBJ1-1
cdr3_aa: CASSLAWQGQRTEAFF

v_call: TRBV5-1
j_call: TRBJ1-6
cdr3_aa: CASSLEREYSSPLHF

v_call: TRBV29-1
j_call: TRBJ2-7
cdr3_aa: CSVRTSGGYEQYF

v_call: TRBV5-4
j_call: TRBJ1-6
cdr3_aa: CASSLIGTGISPLHF

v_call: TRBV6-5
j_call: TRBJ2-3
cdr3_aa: CASSPGGATQYF

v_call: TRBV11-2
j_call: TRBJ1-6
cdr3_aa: CASSLAVGSPLHF

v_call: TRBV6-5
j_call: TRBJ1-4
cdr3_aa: CASSYSGHTNEKLFF

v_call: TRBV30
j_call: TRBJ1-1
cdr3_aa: CAWSDLPGTGNTEAFF

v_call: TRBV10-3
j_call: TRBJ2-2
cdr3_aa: CAIRGTGNTGELFF

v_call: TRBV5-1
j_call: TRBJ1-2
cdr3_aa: CASSFQGQSGGYTF

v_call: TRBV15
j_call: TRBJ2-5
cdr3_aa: CATSLTHLGGQETQYF

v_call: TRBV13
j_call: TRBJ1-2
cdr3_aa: CASSLGSGQGVHGYTF

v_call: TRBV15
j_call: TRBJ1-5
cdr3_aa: CATSRDRWVRGQPQHF

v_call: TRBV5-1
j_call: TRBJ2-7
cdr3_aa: CASSPYEGGRYEQYF

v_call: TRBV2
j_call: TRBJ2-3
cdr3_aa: CASSDRGRGPTDTQYF

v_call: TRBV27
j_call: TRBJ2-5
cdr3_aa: CASSLAGGQETQYF

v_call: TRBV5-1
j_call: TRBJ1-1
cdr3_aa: CASSPGQRMNTEAFF

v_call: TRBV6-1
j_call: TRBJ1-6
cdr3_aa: CASSLPRDRNSPLHF

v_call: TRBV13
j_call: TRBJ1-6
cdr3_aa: CASSQDRSPLHF

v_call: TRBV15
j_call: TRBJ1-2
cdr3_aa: CATSTGQGYGYTF

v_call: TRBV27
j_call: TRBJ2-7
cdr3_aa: CASTGLRDRSYEQYF

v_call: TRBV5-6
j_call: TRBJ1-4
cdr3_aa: CASGRVATNEKLFF

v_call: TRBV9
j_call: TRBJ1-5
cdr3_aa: CASSVAVNDQPQHF

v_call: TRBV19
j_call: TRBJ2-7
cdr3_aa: CASAGRKLYEQYF

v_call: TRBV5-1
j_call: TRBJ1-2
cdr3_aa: CASSLRRDSYTF

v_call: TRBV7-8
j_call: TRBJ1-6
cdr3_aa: CASSLIIGVGGSPLHF

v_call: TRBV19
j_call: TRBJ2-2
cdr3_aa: CASSIRAASGGGRSTGELFF